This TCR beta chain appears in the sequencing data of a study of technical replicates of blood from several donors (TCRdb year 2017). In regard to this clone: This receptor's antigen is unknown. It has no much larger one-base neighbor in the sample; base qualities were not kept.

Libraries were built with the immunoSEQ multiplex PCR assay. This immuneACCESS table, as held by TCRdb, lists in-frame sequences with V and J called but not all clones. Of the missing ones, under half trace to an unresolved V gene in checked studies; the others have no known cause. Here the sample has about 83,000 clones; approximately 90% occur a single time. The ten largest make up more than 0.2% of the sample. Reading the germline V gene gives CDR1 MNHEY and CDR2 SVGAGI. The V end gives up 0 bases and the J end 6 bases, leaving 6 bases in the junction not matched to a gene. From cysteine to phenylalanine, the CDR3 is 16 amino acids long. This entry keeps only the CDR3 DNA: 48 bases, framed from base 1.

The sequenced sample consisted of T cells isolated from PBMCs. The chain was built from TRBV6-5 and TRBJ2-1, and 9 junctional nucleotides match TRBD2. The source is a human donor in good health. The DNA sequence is TGTGCCAGCAGTTACTCCCAGCGGGGGGCCCCCAATGAGCAGTTCTTC. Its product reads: CASSYSQRGAPNEQFF.